Listed below are T cell receptor beta chains from one sample, sequenced in a study of cytomegalovirus exposure and HLA in healthy donors. Repertoires were generated with immunoSEQ multiplex PCR, while TCRdb's copy carries only in-frame clones and drops some. The data hold about 140,000 clones, with 73% observed a single time. Sequenced: PBMCs. Receptors were obtained from a middle-aged woman in good health and CMV-seronegative. The CDR3 runs from the conserved cysteine through the conserved F or W. D genes are given only for firm matches. Size is stated for part of the rows, as once, few or many counts, or as a class when the clone is expanded.

clone_size: -
d_call: TRBD1
v_call: TRBV5-8
cdr3_length: 15
j_call: TRBJ2-2
cdr3_aa: CASSPLRGQGGELFF
cdr3_nt: TGTGCCAGCAGCCCCCTCAGGGGGCAAGGCGGGGAGCTGTTTTTT

clone_size: -
d_call: -
v_call: TRBV18
cdr3_length: 16
j_call: TRBJ2-5
cdr3_aa: CASSPRNLDSQETQYF
cdr3_nt: TGTGCCAGCTCACCACGGAACTTGGACAGTCAAGAGACCCAGTACTTC

clone_size: -
d_call: TRBD1
v_call: TRBV4-2
cdr3_length: 16
j_call: TRBJ2-5
cdr3_aa: CASSRTDRGAQETQYF
cdr3_nt: TGTGCCAGCAGCCGAACGGACAGGGGCGCTCAAGAGACCCAGTACTTC

clone_size: -
d_call: -
v_call: TRBV7-2
cdr3_length: 14
j_call: TRBJ2-2
cdr3_aa: CASSLTSSTGELFF
cdr3_nt: TGTGCCAGCAGCCTCACTAGCTCCACCGGGGAGCTGTTTTTT

clone_size: -
d_call: -
v_call: TRBV18
cdr3_length: 13
j_call: TRBJ1-5
cdr3_aa: CASSPGGRQPQHF
cdr3_nt: TGTGCCAGCTCACCAGGGGGCAGGCAGCCCCAGCATTTT

clone_size: once
d_call: TRBD1
v_call: TRBV7-9
cdr3_length: 15
j_call: TRBJ1-2
cdr3_aa: CASSQGGTNLYGYTF
cdr3_nt: TGTGCCAGCAGTCAGGGGGGCACTAACCTCTATGGCTACACCTTC

clone_size: -
d_call: -
v_call: TRBV9
cdr3_length: 14
j_call: TRBJ2-3
cdr3_aa: CASSAWGSTDTQYF
cdr3_nt: TGTGCCAGCAGCGCTTGGGGCAGCACAGATACGCAGTATTTT

clone_size: -
d_call: TRBD2
v_call: TRBV10-3
cdr3_length: 17
j_call: TRBJ2-2
cdr3_aa: CAISEPGLAGNTGELFF
cdr3_nt: TGTGCCATCAGTGAGCCCGGACTAGCGGGAAACACCGGGGAGCTGTTTTTT

clone_size: few
d_call: TRBD1
v_call: TRBV2
cdr3_length: 15
j_call: TRBJ1-5
cdr3_aa: CASSGTGTRSQPQHF
cdr3_nt: TGTGCCAGCAGTGGGACAGGGACCAGGAGTCAGCCCCAGCATTTT

clone_size: -
d_call: -
v_call: TRBV4-3
cdr3_length: 18
j_call: TRBJ1-3
cdr3_aa: CASSQESFRGKAGNTIYF
cdr3_nt: TGCGCCAGCAGCCAAGAGTCTTTTCGGGGGAAGGCTGGAAACACCATATATTTT

clone_size: -
d_call: -
v_call: TRBV28
cdr3_length: 16
j_call: TRBJ2-5
cdr3_aa: CASSGRGTGGKETQYF
cdr3_nt: TGTGCCAGCAGCGGGAGAGGAACAGGAGGGAAAGAGACCCAGTACTTC

clone_size: -
d_call: -
v_call: TRBV11-3
cdr3_length: 13
j_call: TRBJ1-1
cdr3_aa: CASSLSGSTEAFF
cdr3_nt: TGTGCCAGCAGCTTAAGCGGGTCCACTGAAGCTTTCTTT

clone_size: once
d_call: -
v_call: TRBV20-1
cdr3_length: 11
j_call: TRBJ2-5
cdr3_aa: CSAHGGETQYF
cdr3_nt: TGCAGTGCTCATGGGGGGGAGACCCAGTACTTC

clone_size: -
d_call: TRBD1
v_call: TRBV4-1
cdr3_length: 17
j_call: TRBJ2-2
cdr3_aa: CASSARTGGSSTGELFF
cdr3_nt: TGCGCCAGCAGCGCTAGGACAGGGGGCTCAAGCACCGGGGAGCTGTTTTTT

clone_size: -
d_call: -
v_call: TRBV11-3
cdr3_length: 14
j_call: TRBJ2-1
cdr3_aa: CASSQRAGLGEQFF
cdr3_nt: TGTGCCAGCTCTCAGAGGGCCGGGTTGGGTGAGCAGTTCTTC

clone_size: -
d_call: -
v_call: TRBV28
cdr3_length: 16
j_call: TRBJ2-7
cdr3_aa: CASTLGGSPTSYEQYF
cdr3_nt: TGTGCCAGCACCCTAGGAGGGTCCCCCACCTCCTACGAGCAGTACTTC

clone_size: -
d_call: -
v_call: TRBV7-3
cdr3_length: 16
j_call: TRBJ1-1
cdr3_aa: CASSFLTQVTNTEAFF
cdr3_nt: TGTGCCAGCAGCTTCCTTACGCAGGTTACGAACACTGAAGCTTTCTTT

clone_size: few
d_call: TRBD1
v_call: TRBV13
cdr3_length: 14
j_call: TRBJ2-7
cdr3_aa: CASSPTGGYDEQYF
cdr3_nt: TGTGCCAGCAGCCCGACAGGGGGATATGACGAGCAGTACTTC

clone_size: -
d_call: -
v_call: TRBV5-5
cdr3_length: 14
j_call: TRBJ1-5
cdr3_aa: CASSPGQYNQPQHF
cdr3_nt: TGTGCCAGCAGTCCCGGACAGTACAATCAGCCCCAGCATTTT

clone_size: few
d_call: -
v_call: TRBV6-1
cdr3_length: 13
j_call: TRBJ1-2
cdr3_aa: CASSPHPTGGYTF
cdr3_nt: TGTGCCAGCAGCCCACACCCAACGGGGGGCTACACCTTC

clone_size: -
d_call: TRBD1
v_call: TRBV7-8
cdr3_length: 14
j_call: TRBJ2-7
cdr3_aa: CASSSLGQGYEQYF
cdr3_nt: TGTGCCAGCAGCTCCTTGGGACAGGGATACGAGCAGTACTTC

clone_size: -
d_call: -
v_call: TRBV18
cdr3_length: 17
j_call: TRBJ1-1
cdr3_aa: CASSPKVMGGSGTEAFF
cdr3_nt: TGTGCCAGCTCACCAAAGGTAATGGGGGGATCGGGCACTGAAGCTTTCTTT

clone_size: -
d_call: TRBD2
v_call: TRBV5-8
cdr3_length: 17
j_call: TRBJ2-3
cdr3_aa: CASRGLAGALYVDTQYF
cdr3_nt: TGTGCCAGCAGGGGTCTAGCGGGGGCCCTGTATGTAGATACGCAGTATTTT

clone_size: -
d_call: TRBD1
v_call: TRBV6-1
cdr3_length: 14
j_call: TRBJ2-7
cdr3_aa: CASLPRQGNYEQYF
cdr3_nt: TGTGCCAGCTTGCCGCGACAGGGTAACTACGAGCAGTACTTC

clone_size: -
d_call: TRBD1
v_call: TRBV5-5
cdr3_length: 15
j_call: TRBJ1-2
cdr3_aa: CASSFGQGVYYGYTF
cdr3_nt: TGTGCCAGCAGCTTTGGACAGGGAGTGTACTATGGCTACACCTTC

clone_size: -
d_call: TRBD1
v_call: TRBV5-1
cdr3_length: 15
j_call: TRBJ2-7
cdr3_aa: CASSLFGQGTYEQYF
cdr3_nt: TGCGCCAGCAGCTTGTTTGGACAGGGCACCTACGAGCAGTACTTC

clone_size: -
d_call: -
v_call: TRBV4-1
cdr3_length: 14
j_call: TRBJ1-1
cdr3_aa: CASSPRVWHTEAFF
cdr3_nt: TGCGCCAGCAGCCCACGGGTTTGGCACACTGAAGCTTTCTTT

clone_size: few
d_call: TRBD1
v_call: TRBV13
cdr3_length: 15
j_call: TRBJ2-3
cdr3_aa: CASRSGTGGTDTQYF
cdr3_nt: TGTGCCAGCAGATCCGGGACAGGAGGCACAGATACGCAGTATTTT

clone_size: once
d_call: -
v_call: TRBV25-1
cdr3_length: 14
j_call: TRBJ2-7
cdr3_aa: CASSATGKNGEQYF
cdr3_nt: TGTGCCAGCAGTGCAACCGGGAAGAACGGCGAGCAGTACTTC

clone_size: -
d_call: -
v_call: TRBV27
cdr3_length: 14
j_call: TRBJ1-2
cdr3_aa: CASSLSGALEGYTF
cdr3_nt: TGTGCCAGCAGTTTATCAGGGGCGCTTGAGGGCTACACCTTC

clone_size: -
d_call: -
v_call: TRBV27
cdr3_length: 14
j_call: TRBJ1-1
cdr3_aa: CASRRGSWDTEAFF
cdr3_nt: TGTGCCAGCAGGCGAGGGAGTTGGGACACTGAAGCTTTCTTT

clone_size: -
d_call: -
v_call: TRBV5-1
cdr3_length: 13
j_call: TRBJ1-4
cdr3_aa: CASSTGGGEKLFF
cdr3_nt: TGCGCCAGCAGTACTGGGGGAGGTGAAAAACTGTTTTTT

clone_size: -
d_call: -
v_call: TRBV13
cdr3_length: 14
j_call: TRBJ1-2
cdr3_aa: CASSLAGADYGYTF
cdr3_nt: TGTGCCAGCAGCTTGGCGGGGGCGGACTATGGCTACACCTTC

clone_size: -
d_call: -
v_call: TRBV5-1
cdr3_length: 13
j_call: TRBJ2-2
cdr3_aa: CASRIGAEGELFF
cdr3_nt: TGCGCCAGCAGGATCGGCGCGGAAGGGGAGCTGTTTTTT

clone_size: few
d_call: TRBD1
v_call: TRBV6-6
cdr3_length: 14
j_call: TRBJ1-2
cdr3_aa: CASTMGQGMYGYTF
cdr3_nt: TGTGCCAGCACCATGGGACAGGGGATGTATGGCTACACCTTC

clone_size: -
d_call: -
v_call: TRBV14
cdr3_length: 12
j_call: TRBJ1-2
cdr3_aa: CASSPDDLSYTF
cdr3_nt: TGTGCCAGCAGTCCAGATGATCTTTCCTACACCTTC

clone_size: -
d_call: -
v_call: TRBV5-5
cdr3_length: 15
j_call: TRBJ2-7
cdr3_aa: CASSLEGATPHEQYF
cdr3_nt: TGTGCCAGCAGCTTGGAAGGGGCCACCCCCCACGAGCAGTACTTC

clone_size: -
d_call: TRBD1
v_call: TRBV5-4
cdr3_length: 16
j_call: TRBJ1-6
cdr3_aa: CASSLSQGAGNSPLHF
cdr3_nt: TGTGCCAGCAGCTTGTCCCAGGGGGCAGGTAATTCACCCCTCCACTTT

clone_size: -
d_call: TRBD2
v_call: TRBV4-2
cdr3_length: 15
j_call: TRBJ2-7
cdr3_aa: CASSFAAGGLYEQYF
cdr3_nt: TGTGCCAGCAGCTTTGCCGCGGGGGGGCTGTACGAGCAGTACTTC

clone_size: -
d_call: -
v_call: TRBV7-6
cdr3_length: 13
j_call: TRBJ2-7
cdr3_aa: CASSSVEVGEQYF
cdr3_nt: TGTGCCAGCAGCTCGGTAGAGGTAGGCGAGCAGTACTTC